This T cell receptor beta chain was observed in a study of T cells in Graves' hyperthyroidism and ophthalmopathy. The study's findings and limits: The model anticipated ophthalmopathy a median approximately six months pre-onset. Blood shared most expanded thyroid clonotypes above 0.001.

As regards this clonotype: Its antigen remains unidentified.

The germline CDR1 and CDR2 sequences are SGHTS and YDEGEE. The CDR3 is 12 residues long. V was pared by 4 bases and J by 8 bases, with 10 bases between. The study enrolled patients aged 18 to 65 with newly diagnosed hyperthyroidism of under 2 months' duration. TCR beta CDR3 regions were amplified from RNA transcripts. Primed by the HTBI set, a first-round RT-PCR was run on the TCR CDR3. TCRdb itself ran the multiplex PCR reads through MiXCR, one entry per CDR3 protein. This sample has a few hundred thousand distinct CDR3 sequences; 14% occur once, and the top ten carry over 11%. This receptor was taken from a woman in her thirties or forties with Graves' hyperthyroidism. The rearrangement joins TRBV5-8 to TRBJ2-1, with a weak D call TRBD2 (5 bases). Sequencing used blood. The CDR3 nucleotides read TGTGCCAGCAGCCGACGGGGTTATGAGCAGTTCTTC. It is translated as CASSRRGYEQFF.